One and the same sample provided the 10 T cell receptor beta chains below, sequenced in a study of immune evolution from preneoplasia to lung adenocarcinoma. Assay: immunoSEQ multiplex PCR; the TCRdb copy retains only in-frame clones and omits some. Among around 6,200 clones listed, about four fifths were seen once. Input material: FFPE adjacent normal lung tissue. These receptors all come from a person between 60 and 79 years old with lung adenocarcinoma.

The gene calls are TRBV7-6 and TRBJ2-1; D assignment may be TRBD1 or TRBD2 (5 bases each). CDR1 is SGHVS, CDR2 FNYEAQ, per germline. The CDR3 length is 16 residues. Trimming took 5 bases from V and 8 from J, leaving 22 bases between them. The CDR3 DNA follows: TGTGCCAGCAGCCACTTCACTGGGGGTGAAGCGGATGAGCAGTTCTTC. Its protein is CASSHFTGGEADEQFF.

This clone was observed once. The chain couples TRBV5-1 to TRBJ2-6; the D is unclear. CDR1 and CDR2 from the germline V gene are SGHRS and YFSETQ. CDR3 length: 16 amino acids. Between the trimmed V and J ends, which lost 6 bases and 1 base, there was a span of 14 bases. The chain's CDR3 is CASTLSVGSGANVLTF. The CDR3 DNA reads as TGCGCCAGCACCCTATCGGTGGGGTCTGGGGCCAACGTCCTGACTTTC. The full variable domain, in which reference TRBV5-1 and TRBJ2-6 provide the parts outside the CDR3, is KAGVTQTPRYLIKTRGQQVTLSCSPISGHRSVSWYQQTPGQGLQFLFEYFSETQRNKGNFPGRFSGRQFSNSRSEMNVSTLELGDSALYLCASTLSVGSGANVLTFGAGSRLTVL.

The CDR3 DNA is TGCGCCAGCAGCCAAGAGAGGGGGTTCTACGAGCAGTACTTC. Amino acid sequence: CASSQERGFYEQYF. The rearrangement uses TRBV4-1 and TRBJ2-7; maybe TRBD1 (6 bases). The CDR3 length is 14 residues. The germline V and J ends were trimmed by 0 bases and 3 bases, with 9 bases remaining between them. Per the germline V gene, CDR1 is MGHRA and CDR2 is YSYEKL.

The chain combines TRBV5-1 with TRBJ2-7, with 7 bases fitting TRBD1. CDR1 and CDR2 (germline): SGHRS, YFSETQ. The length of the CDR3 is 13 residues. J was trimmed by 1 base and V by 9 bases; bases with no gene match: 7. In DNA form, the CDR3 reads TGCGCCAACCAGGACAGGCGTTCCTACGAGCAGTACTTC. Translated, it gives CANQDRRSYEQYF. The variable domain in full, with the rest retrieved from reference TRBV5-1 and TRBJ2-7, is KAGVTQTPRYLIKTRGQQVTLSCSPISGHRSVSWYQQTPGQGLQFLFEYFSETQRNKGNFPGRFSGRQFSNSRSEMNVSTLELGDSALYLCANQDRRSYEQYFGPGTRLTVT.

This chain connects TRBV7-3 to TRBJ2-1; 7 bases map to TRBD2. J lost 5 bases, V lost 5 bases, and 6 bases had no gene match. The CDR3 runs 14 residues. Germline V gene lookup returns CDR1 SGHTA and CDR2 FQGTGA. In DNA form, the CDR3 reads TGTGCCAGCAGCCGAAGCGGGAAGGACAATGAGCAGTTCTTC. Translating it yields CASSRSGKDNEQFF.

This chain joins TRBV29-1 and TRBJ2-7; TRBD2 is a possible D gene (7 bases). Between the trimmed V and J ends, which lost 5 bases and 1 base, there was a span of 15 bases. The CDR3 length is 14 residues. CDR1 and CDR2 (germline): SQVTM, ANQGSEA. The CDR3 nucleotides are TGCAGCGTTAGGGGGGGGTCGGGATCCTACGAGCAGTACTTC. This encodes CSVRGGSGSYEQYF.

The chain has TRBV5-1 and TRBJ1-4; no clear D gene. The V gene lost 1 base and the J gene lost 0 bases, with 22 bases spanning the gap. The CDR3 extends over 20 amino acids. Germline-derived CDR1 and CDR2 are SGHRS and YFSETQ. The CDR3 region has the DNA TGCGCCAGCAGCTTGTGGGCAAGGGTGCGGACGGCTACAACTAATGAAAAACTGTTTTTT. Amino acids: CASSLWARVRTATTNEKLFF. Full variable domain (missing parts from reference TRBV5-1 and TRBJ1-4): KAGVTQTPRYLIKTRGQQVTLSCSPISGHRSVSWYQQTPGQGLQFLFEYFSETQRNKGNFPGRFSGRQFSNSRSEMNVSTLELGDSALYLCASSLWARVRTATTNEKLFFGSGTQLSVL.

The chain is built from TRBV4-1 and TRBJ2-7; 12 bases are shared with TRBD1. Germline trimming cut 1 base from V and 7 bases from J; bases unmatched to any gene: 5. The CDR3 runs to 15 residues. Germline V gene lookup returns CDR1 MGHRA and CDR2 YSYEKL. CDR3 region: CASSQVGDRGHEQYF. CDR3 nucleotide sequence: TGCGCCAGCAGCCAAGTAGGGGACAGGGGGCATGAGCAGTACTTC.

In DNA form, the CDR3 reads TGTGCCAGCAGCGTAGCAGGGAACACTGAAGCTTTCTTT. Amino acid sequence: CASSVAGNTEAFF. This chain joins TRBV9 and TRBJ1-1, with D hard to call. CDR3 size: 13 residues. V was cut by 0 bases and J by 1 base, with 4 bases left in between. Germline CDR1 reads SGDLS; CDR2 reads YYNGEE. Looking up the rest from reference TRBV9 and TRBJ1-1 gives the full variable domain: DSGVTQTPKHLITATGQRVTLRCSPRSGDLSVYWYQQSLDQGLQFLIQYYNGEERAKGNILERFSAQQFPDLHSELNLSSLELGDSALYFCASSVAGNTEAFFGQGTRLTVV.

V gene TRBV7-8 combines with J gene TRBJ1-4, with 11 bases matching TRBD1. The germline V gene encodes CDR1 SGHVS and CDR2 FQNEAQ. CDR3 length: 14 residues. The junction had 5 bases not matched to a gene; V was cut back by 6 bases and J by 8 bases. The DNA of the CDR3 is TGTGCCAGCAGTTATGGGACAGGGGGAGAAAAACTGTTTTTT. It translates to CASSYGTGGEKLFF.